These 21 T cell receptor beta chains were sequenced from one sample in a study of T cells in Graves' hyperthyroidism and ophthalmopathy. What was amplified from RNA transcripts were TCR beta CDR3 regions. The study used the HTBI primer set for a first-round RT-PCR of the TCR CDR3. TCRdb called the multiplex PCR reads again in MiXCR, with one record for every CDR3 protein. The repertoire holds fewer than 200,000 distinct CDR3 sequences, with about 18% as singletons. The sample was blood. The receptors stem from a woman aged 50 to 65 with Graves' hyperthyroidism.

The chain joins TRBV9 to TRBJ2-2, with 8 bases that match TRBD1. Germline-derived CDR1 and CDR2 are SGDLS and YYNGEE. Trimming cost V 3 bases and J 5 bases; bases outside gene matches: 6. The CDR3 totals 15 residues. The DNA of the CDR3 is TGTGCCAGCAGCGCAGGACAGGGTCGAACCGGGGAGCTGTTTTTT. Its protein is CASSAGQGRTGELFF.

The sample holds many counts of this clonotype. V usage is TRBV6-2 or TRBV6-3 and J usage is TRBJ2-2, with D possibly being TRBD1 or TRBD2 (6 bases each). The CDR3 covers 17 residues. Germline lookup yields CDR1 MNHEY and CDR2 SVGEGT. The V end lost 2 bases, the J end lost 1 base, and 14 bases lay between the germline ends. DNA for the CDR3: TGTGCCAGCAGTTACCCATGGGGGGCAGGGAACACCGGGGAGCTGTTTTTT. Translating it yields CASSYPWGAGNTGELFF.

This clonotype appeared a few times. The CDR3 is CASSSHGGRHQETQYF. CDR3 nucleotides: TGTGCCAGCAGCTCCCACGGGGGTAGACACCAAGAGACCCAGTACTTC. The chain couples TRBV3-1 to TRBJ2-5; tentatively, D is TRBD2 (6 bases). Germline loops: CDR1 LGHDT, CDR2 YNNKEL (reference sequence). The V and J ends lost 5 bases and 0 bases respectively, with 16 bases between them. The length of the CDR3 is 16 residues.

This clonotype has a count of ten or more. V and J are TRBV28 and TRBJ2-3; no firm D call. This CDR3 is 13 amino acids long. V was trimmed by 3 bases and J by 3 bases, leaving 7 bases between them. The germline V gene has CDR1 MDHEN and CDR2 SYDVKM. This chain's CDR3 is CASSFVVTDTQYF. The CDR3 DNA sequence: TGTGCCAGCAGTTTTGTGGTTACAGATACGCAGTATTTT.

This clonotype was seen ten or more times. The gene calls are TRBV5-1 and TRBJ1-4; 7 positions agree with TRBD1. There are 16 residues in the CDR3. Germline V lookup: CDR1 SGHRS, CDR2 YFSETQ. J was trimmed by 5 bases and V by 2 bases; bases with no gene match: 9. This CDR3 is CASSLTATGSNEKLFF. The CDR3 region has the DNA TGCGCCAGCAGCTTAACTGCGACAGGGAGCAATGAAAAACTGTTTTTT. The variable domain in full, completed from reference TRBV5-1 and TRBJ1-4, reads KAGVTQTPRYLIKTRGQQVTLSCSPISGHRSVSWYQQTPGQGLQFLFEYFSETQRNKGNFPGRFSGRQFSNSRSEMNVSTLELGDSALYLCASSLTATGSNEKLFFGSGTQLSVL.

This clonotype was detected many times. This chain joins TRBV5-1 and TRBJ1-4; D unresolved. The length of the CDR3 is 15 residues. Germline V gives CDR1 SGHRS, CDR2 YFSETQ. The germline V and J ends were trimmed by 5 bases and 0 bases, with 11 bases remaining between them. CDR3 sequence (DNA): TGCGCCAGCAGGTCAGGTATTGCAACTAATGAAAAACTGTTTTTT. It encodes CASRSGIATNEKLFF. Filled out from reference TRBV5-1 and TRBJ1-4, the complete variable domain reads KAGVTQTPRYLIKTRGQQVTLSCSPISGHRSVSWYQQTPGQGLQFLFEYFSETQRNKGNFPGRFSGRQFSNSRSEMNVSTLELGDSALYLCASRSGIATNEKLFFGSGTQLSVL.

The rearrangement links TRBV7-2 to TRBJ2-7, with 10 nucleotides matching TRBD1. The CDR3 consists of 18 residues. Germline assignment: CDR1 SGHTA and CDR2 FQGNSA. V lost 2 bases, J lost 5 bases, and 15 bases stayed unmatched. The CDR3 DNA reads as TGTGCCAGCAGCTTAAGAGGCGTGGGGACAGGGGCGAAGGACGAGCAGTACTTC. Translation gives CASSLRGVGTGAKDEQYF.

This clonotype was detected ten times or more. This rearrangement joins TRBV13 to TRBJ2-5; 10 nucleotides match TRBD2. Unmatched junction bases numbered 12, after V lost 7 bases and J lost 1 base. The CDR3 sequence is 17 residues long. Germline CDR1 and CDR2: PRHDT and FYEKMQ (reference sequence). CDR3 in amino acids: CASNQRRSGGAQETQYF. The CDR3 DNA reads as TGTGCCAGCAACCAAAGGAGGAGCGGGGGGGCCCAAGAGACCCAGTACTTC.

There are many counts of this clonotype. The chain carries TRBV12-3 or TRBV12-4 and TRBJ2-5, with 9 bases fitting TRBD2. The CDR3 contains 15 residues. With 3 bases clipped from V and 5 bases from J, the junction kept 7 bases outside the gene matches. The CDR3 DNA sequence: TGTGCCAGCAGTTTTATCCCTAGCGGGGTTGAGACCCAGTACTTC. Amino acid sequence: CASSFIPSGVETQYF.

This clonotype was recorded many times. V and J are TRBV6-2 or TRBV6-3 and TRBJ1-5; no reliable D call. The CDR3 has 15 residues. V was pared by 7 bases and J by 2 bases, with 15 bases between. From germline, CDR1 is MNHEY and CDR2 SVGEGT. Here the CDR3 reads CASMLAGSRNQPQHF. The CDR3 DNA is TGTGCCAGCATGCTCGCGGGGAGTCGCAATCAGCCCCAGCATTTT.

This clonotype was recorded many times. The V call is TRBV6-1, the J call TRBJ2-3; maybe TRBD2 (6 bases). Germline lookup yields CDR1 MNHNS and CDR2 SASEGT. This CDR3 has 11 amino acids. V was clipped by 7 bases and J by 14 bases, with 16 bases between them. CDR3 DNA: TGTGCCAGCACCGACGGGGGTAGAAGGTATTTT. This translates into CASTDGGRRYF.

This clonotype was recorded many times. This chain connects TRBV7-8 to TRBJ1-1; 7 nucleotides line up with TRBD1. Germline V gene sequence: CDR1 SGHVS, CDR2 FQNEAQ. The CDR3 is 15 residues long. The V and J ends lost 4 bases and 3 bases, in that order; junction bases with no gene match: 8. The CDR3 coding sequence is TGTGCCAGCAGCTCACCCGGGGACAGAGACACTGAAGCTTTCTTT. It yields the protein CASSSPGDRDTEAFF.

This CDR3 reads CSAYPGQGLAFF. The CDR3 DNA reads TGCAGTGCTTATCCGGGACAGGGTTTAGCTTTCTTT. V and J are TRBV20-1 and TRBJ1-1; 9 positions agree with TRBD1. Per germline, CDR1 DFQATT and CDR2 SNEGSKA (reference sequence). This CDR3 has 12 amino acids. With 5 bases clipped from V and 10 bases from J, the junction kept 8 bases outside the gene matches.

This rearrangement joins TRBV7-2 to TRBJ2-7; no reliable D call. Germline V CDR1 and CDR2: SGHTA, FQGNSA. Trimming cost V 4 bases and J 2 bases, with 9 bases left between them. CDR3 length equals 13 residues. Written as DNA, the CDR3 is TGTGCCAGCAGCTCCCGGCGAACCTACGAGCAGTACTTC. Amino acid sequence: CASSSRRTYEQYF.

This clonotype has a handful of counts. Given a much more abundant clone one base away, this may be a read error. The CDR3 DNA is TGTGCCAGCAGTGTATGGCCAGGCGAGAACACCGGGGAGCTGTTTTTT. It translates to CASSVWPGENTGELFF. The V gene is TRBV2, the J gene TRBJ2-2; D is unresolved. This CDR3 has 16 residues. Trimming left V 4 bases short and J 1 base short, with 13 bases between. Germline V gives CDR1 SNHLY, CDR2 FYNNEI.

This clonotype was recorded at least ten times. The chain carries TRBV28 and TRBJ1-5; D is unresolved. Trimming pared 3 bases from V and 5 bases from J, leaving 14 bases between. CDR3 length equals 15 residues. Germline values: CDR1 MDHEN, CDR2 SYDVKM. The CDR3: CASSFGVDLDQPQHF. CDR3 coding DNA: TGTGCCAGCAGTTTTGGGGTGGACTTAGATCAGCCCCAGCATTTT.

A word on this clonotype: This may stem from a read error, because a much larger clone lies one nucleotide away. Here the CDR3 reads CASSSATNYGYIF. The CDR3 nucleotides are TGTGCCAGCAGTTCAGCTACTAACTATGGCTACATCTTC. This chain connects TRBV6-2 or TRBV6-3 to TRBJ1-2; no reliable D call. This CDR3 spans 13 amino acids. Germline values: CDR1 MNHEY, CDR2 SVGEGT.

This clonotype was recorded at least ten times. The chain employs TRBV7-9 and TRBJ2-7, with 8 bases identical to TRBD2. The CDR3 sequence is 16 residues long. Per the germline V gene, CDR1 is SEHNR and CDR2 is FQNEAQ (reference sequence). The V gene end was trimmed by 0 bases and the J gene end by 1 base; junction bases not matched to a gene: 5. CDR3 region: CASSLAASGSSYEQYF. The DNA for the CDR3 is TGTGCCAGCAGCTTAGCGGCTAGCGGGTCTTCCTACGAGCAGTACTTC.

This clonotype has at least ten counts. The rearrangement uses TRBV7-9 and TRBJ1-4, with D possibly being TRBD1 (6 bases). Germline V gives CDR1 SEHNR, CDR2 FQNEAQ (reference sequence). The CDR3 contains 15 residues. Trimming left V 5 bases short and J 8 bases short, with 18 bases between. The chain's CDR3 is CASSPGGGWGEKLFF. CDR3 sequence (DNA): TGTGCCAGCAGCCCCGGGGGGGGCTGGGGAGAAAAACTGTTTTTT.

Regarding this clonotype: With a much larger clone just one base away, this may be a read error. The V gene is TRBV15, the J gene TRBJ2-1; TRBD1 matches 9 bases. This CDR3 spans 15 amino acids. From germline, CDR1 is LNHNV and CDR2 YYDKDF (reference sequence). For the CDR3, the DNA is TGTGCCGCCAGCGCACACAGGGGGCCGGGGGATGAGCAGTTCTTC. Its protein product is CAASAHRGPGDEQFF.

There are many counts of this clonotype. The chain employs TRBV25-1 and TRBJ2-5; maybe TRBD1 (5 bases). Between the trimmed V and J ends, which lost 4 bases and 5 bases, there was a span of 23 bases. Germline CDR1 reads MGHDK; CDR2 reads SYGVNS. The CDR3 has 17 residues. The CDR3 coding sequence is TGTGCCAGCAGTGGGCGAAGGGGTGGCAAGCTCCTGGAGACCCAGTACTTC. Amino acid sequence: CASSGRRGGKLLETQYF.